These T cell receptor beta chains were read from a single sample in a study of blood T cell repertoires in COVID-19. The repertoire was sequenced with immunoSEQ multiplex PCR; TCRdb's copy has only in-frame clones and lacks some. The table shows just over 150,000 clones, with 85% occurring only once. Input material: peripheral blood. The origin of the receptors is a human donor with acute or convalescent COVID-19. The donor label of this sample is uncertain. CDR3s include the opening cysteine and the closing phenylalanine or tryptophan. D genes are given only for firm matches. Only some rows state a clone size, as once, few, many or a class for expanded clones.

13	TRBJ2-7	TRBV14	TRBD2	few	TGTGCCAGCAGCCGCGGGGGCTCCTACGAGCAGTACTTC	CASSRGGSYEQYF
15	TRBJ1-1	TRBV21-1	.	.	TGTGCCAGCAGCAACGGCAGGGGCAAAAACACTGAAGCTTTCTTT	CASSNGRGKNTEAFF
15	TRBJ2-5	TRBV5-6	.	.	TGTGCCAGCAGCCTAATGGGGGCAGGGGAACAGACCCAGTACTTC	CASSLMGAGEQTQYF
16	TRBJ1-6	TRBV6-5	.	few	TGTGCCAGCAGTTACCTCTCACGACAAGGTGCTTCACCCCTCCACTTT	CASSYLSRQGASPLHF
13	TRBJ1-5	TRBV18	.	.	TGTGCCAGCTCACCACAAAAGGGGCAGCCCCAGCATTTT	CASSPQKGQPQHF
16	TRBJ1-1	TRBV5-4	.	.	TGTGCCAGCAGCTCGGGCCGTAGACAGGTAAACACTGAAGCTTTCTTT	CASSSGRRQVNTEAFF
17	TRBJ1-3	TRBV11-3	.	.	TGTGCCAGCAGCAGCAGCGGCGGGTCGAGCTCTGGAAACACCATATATTTT	CASSSSGGSSSGNTIYF
16	TRBJ2-1	TRBV4-1	TRBD2	.	TGCGCCAGCAGGGGACCAGCGGGGGGTTCCTACAATGAGCAGTTCTTC	CASRGPAGGSYNEQFF
15	TRBJ1-5	TRBV2	TRBD1	.	TGTGCCAGCAGTGAGGACAGGGTTGGCAATCAGCCCCAGCATTTT	CASSEDRVGNQPQHF
16	TRBJ1-2	TRBV7-2	TRBD1	.	TGTGCCAGCAGCTCTCGAGTGGACAGGGCTAGTTATGGCTACACCTTC	CASSSRVDRASYGYTF
14	TRBJ2-7	TRBV2	TRBD1	.	TGTGCCAGCAGTGGACAGGGCACGTCCTACGAGCAGTACTTC	CASSGQGTSYEQYF
14	TRBJ1-2	TRBV3-1/TRBV3-2	.	few	TGTGCCAGCAGCCAAGATACCAGGATCTATGGCTACACCTTC	CASSQDTRIYGYTF
12	TRBJ1-2	TRBV24-1	TRBD1	.	TGTGCCACCAGTCAGGGGGGACAGGGCTACACCTTC	CATSQGGQGYTF
18	TRBJ2-1	TRBV14	.	few	TGTGCCAGCAGCCAAGAATCAGTTTGGCTAGCGCTTAACAATGAGCAGTTCTTC	CASSQESVWLALNNEQFF
14	TRBJ2-7	TRBV7-9	.	few	TGTGCCAGCAGCTTAGTAGGGGTCTCCTCCGAGCAGTACTTC	CASSLVGVSSEQYF
12	TRBJ1-2	TRBV3-1/TRBV3-2	TRBD1	.	TGTGCCAGCAGCCCAACAGGGGGCGGCTACACCTTC	CASSPTGGGYTF
17	TRBJ2-3	TRBV6-4	TRBD2	.	TGTGCCAGCAGCCGGACTAGCGGGGGGGCTACGACAGATACGCAGTATTTT	CASSRTSGGATTDTQYF
14	TRBJ1-5	TRBV5-1	.	.	TGCGCCAGCAGCTTGGGGGGGGTAAGCCAGCCCCAGCATTTT	CASSLGGVSQPQHF
15	TRBJ1-5	TRBV20-1	.	.	TGCAGTGCTAGTTTCGGGTCCAATAGCAATCAGCCCCAGCATTTT	CSASFGSNSNQPQHF
15	TRBJ2-5	TRBV7-8	TRBD1	.	TGTGCCAGCAGCGCGTCGACAGGGACGTGGGAGACCCAGTACTTC	CASSASTGTWETQYF
11	TRBJ2-1	TRBV5-6	.	.	TGTGCCAGCAGCTTGGTCGATGAGCAGTTCTTC	CASSLVDEQFF
14	TRBJ1-5	TRBV19	TRBD1	few	TGTGCCAGTTCACCGGGACAGGGGTATCAGCCCCAGCATTTT	CASSPGQGYQPQHF
11	TRBJ1-5	TRBV29-1	.	.	TGCAGCGTTGGGTGGGAGGGGCCCCAGCATTTT	CSVGWEGPQHF